Given below is one TCR beta chain in context. Trimming left V 1 base short and J 8 bases short, with 12 bases between. This CDR3 has 13 residues. The germline CDR1 and CDR2 sequences are SGHKS and YYEKEE (reference sequence). UMIs and sample barcodes were carried by the TCR alpha and TCR beta cDNA libraries that 5'RACE produced using constant-segment primers. TCRdb processed the 5' RACE reads anew with MiXCR; each CDR3 protein has one entry. The sample shows 300,000 to 350,000 distinct CDR3 sequences, 12% to 15% of them seen only once. This entry comes from a study of T-cell memory formation after mild COVID-19.

The chain uses TRBV5-5 and TRBJ1-2; no clear D. Sequencing input: PBMCs or a T cell subset sorted from them (not recorded which). The sequence came from a man younger than 35 who had mild COVID-19 (a few samples of this study predate the infection). Cell type and time point are not known. The CDR3 DNA follows: TGTGCCAGCAGCTTGTCCGCAGCTGGGGGCTACACCTTC. It translates to CASSLSAAGGYTF.